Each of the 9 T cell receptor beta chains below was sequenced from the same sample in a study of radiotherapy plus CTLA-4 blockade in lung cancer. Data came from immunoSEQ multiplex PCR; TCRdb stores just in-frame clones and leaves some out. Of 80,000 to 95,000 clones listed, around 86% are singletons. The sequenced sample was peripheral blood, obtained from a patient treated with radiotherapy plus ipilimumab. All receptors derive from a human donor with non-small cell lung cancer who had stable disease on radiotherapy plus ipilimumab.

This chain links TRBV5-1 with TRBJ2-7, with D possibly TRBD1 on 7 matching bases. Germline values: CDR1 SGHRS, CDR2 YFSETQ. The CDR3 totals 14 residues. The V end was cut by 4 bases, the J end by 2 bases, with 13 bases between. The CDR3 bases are TGCGCCAGCAGCCCAACAGGGGAGGCCTACGAGCAGTACTTC. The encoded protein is CASSPTGEAYEQYF.

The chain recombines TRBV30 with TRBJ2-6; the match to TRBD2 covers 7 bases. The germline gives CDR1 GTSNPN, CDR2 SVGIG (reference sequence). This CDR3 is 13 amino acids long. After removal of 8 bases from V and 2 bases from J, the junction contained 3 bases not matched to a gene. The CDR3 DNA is TGTGCCAGCCGGGAGGCTGGGGCCAACGTCCTGACTTTC. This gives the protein CASREAGANVLTF.

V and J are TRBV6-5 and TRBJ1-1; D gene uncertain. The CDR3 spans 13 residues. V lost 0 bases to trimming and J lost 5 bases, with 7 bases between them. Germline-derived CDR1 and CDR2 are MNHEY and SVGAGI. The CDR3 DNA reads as TGTGCCAGCAGTTACTCGATGCAGACTGAAGCTTTCTTT. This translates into CASSYSMQTEAFF.

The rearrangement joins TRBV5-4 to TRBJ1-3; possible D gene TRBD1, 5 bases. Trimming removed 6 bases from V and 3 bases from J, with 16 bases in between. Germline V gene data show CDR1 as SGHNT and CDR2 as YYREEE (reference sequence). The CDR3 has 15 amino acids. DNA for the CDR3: TGTGCCAGCACCCGAGTTGGGGCCAATGGAAACACCATATATTTT. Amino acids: CASTRVGANGNTIYF. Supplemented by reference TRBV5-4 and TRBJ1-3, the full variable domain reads ETGVTQSPTHLIKTRGQQVTLRCSSQSGHNTVSWYQQALGQGPQFIFQYYREEENGRGNFPPRFSGLQFPNYSSELNVNALELDDSALYLCASTRVGANGNTIYFGEGSWLTVV.

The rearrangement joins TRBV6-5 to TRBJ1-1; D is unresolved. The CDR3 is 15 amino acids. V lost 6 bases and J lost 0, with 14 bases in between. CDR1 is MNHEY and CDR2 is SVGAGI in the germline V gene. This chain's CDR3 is CASSPRKFMNTEAFF. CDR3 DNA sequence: TGTGCCAGCAGCCCAAGGAAATTTATGAACACTGAAGCTTTCTTT.

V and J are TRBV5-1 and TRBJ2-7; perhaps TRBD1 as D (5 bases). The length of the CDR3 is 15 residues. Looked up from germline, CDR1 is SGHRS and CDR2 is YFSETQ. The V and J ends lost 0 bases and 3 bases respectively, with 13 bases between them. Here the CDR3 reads CASSLAVTANYEQYF. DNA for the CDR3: TGCGCCAGCAGCTTGGCTGTGACAGCGAACTACGAGCAGTACTTC.

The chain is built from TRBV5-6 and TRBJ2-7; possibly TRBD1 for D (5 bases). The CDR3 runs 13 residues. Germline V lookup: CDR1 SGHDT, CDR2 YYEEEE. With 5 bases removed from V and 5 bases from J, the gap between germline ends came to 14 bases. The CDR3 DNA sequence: TGTGCCAGCAGGAGGCAGGGTCGGCACGAGCAGTACTTC. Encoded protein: CASRRQGRHEQYF.

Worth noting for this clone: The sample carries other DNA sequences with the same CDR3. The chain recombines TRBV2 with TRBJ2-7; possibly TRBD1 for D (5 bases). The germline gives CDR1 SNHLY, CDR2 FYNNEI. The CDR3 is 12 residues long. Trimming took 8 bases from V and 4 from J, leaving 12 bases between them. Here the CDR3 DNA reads TGTGCCAGCGGTCAGGGCCCGTACGAGCAGTACTTC. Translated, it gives CASGQGPYEQYF.

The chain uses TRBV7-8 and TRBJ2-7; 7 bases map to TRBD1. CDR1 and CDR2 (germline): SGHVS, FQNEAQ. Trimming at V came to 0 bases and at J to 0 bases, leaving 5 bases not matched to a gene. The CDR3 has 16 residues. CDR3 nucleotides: TGTGCCAGCAGCTTAGCGCTGACAGGGATCTCCTACGAGCAGTACTTC. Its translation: CASSLALTGISYEQYF. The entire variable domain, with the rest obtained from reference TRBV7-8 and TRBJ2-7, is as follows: GAGVSQSPRYKVAKRGQDVALRCDPISGHVSLFWYQQALGQGPEFLTYFQNEAQLDKSGLPSDRFFAERPEGSVSTLKIQRTQQEDSAVYLCASSLALTGISYEQYFGPGTRLTVT.